This T cell receptor beta chain was sequenced for a study of cytomegalovirus exposure and HLA in healthy donors. In the PCR, 60 Vbeta and 13 Jbeta primers were used. Assay: immunoSEQ multiplex PCR; the TCRdb copy retains only in-frame clones and omits some. The table records 110,000 to 150,000 clones, about 80% of them present only once. Germline V lookup: CDR1 SGHDN, CDR2 FVKESK. V was clipped by 4 bases and J by 6 bases, with 29 bases between them. The CDR3 has 19 amino acids. The sample taken for sequencing was PBMCs. The clonotype comes from a man aged 35-49 years in good health and CMV-seronegative. The chain carries TRBV14 and TRBJ2-3; perhaps TRBD2 as D (6 bases). Here the CDR3 reads CASSPLYEAGRTWADTQYF. The CDR3 DNA follows: TGTGCCAGCAGCCCCCTTTATGAAGCGGGCAGGACATGGGCTGATACGCAGTATTTT. Variable domain in full (rest from reference TRBV14 and TRBJ2-3): EAGVTQFPSHSVIEKGQTVTLRCDPISGHDNLYWYRRVMGKEIKFLLHFVKESKQDESGMPNNRFLAERTGGTYSTLKVQPAELEDSGVYFCASSPLYEAGRTWADTQYFGPGTRLTVL.